The entry that follows covers one T cell receptor (beta chain) sequence. These data originate in a study of control samples from healthy donors and cancer patients. TCRdb's copy holds only in-frame clones and misses some; the assay was immunoSEQ multiplex PCR. The sample records over 85,000 clones, less than 90% being singletons. The CDR3 runs 13 residues. Germline CDR1 and CDR2: LNHDA and SQIVND (reference sequence). The V end lost 5 bases, the J end lost 7 bases, and 11 bases lay between the germline ends. V and J are TRBV19 and TRBJ1-4, with D hard to call. The sequence was obtained from a woman between 45 and 65 years old with colorectal cancer. Sequenced material: PBMCs. CDR3 loop: CASSPASIEKLFF. The CDR3 DNA sequence: TGTGCCAGTAGTCCCGCATCGATTGAAAAACTGTTTTTT.